This T cell receptor beta chain was captured in a study of blood T cell repertoires in COVID-19. V shed 1 base and J 10 bases; nucleotides not matched to a gene: 14. Germline CDR1 SGHAT, CDR2 FQNNGV. This CDR3 is 16 amino acids long. This table comes from immunoSEQ multiplex PCR, and its TCRdb copy is limited to in-frame clones, with some not included. The sample lists around 99,000 clones, 70% to 90% seen once, with 1% to 1.4% in the top ten. This clonotype was obtained from a human donor in a cohort sampled during active COVID-19. V is TRBV11-2 and J is TRBJ2-3; the match to TRBD1 covers 7 bases. Sequenced sample: peripheral blood. The CDR3: CASSLVPNDRVGAQYF. CDR3 bases: TGTGCCAGCAGCTTAGTCCCAAATGACAGGGTTGGTGCGCAGTATTTT.